This entry lists 32 T cell receptor beta chains sequenced from one sample in a study of CD8+ T cells in alopecia areata. cDNA serving as the sequencing template came from extracted, reverse transcribed RNA. Method: immunoSEQ multiplex PCR; TCRdb's copy keeps in-frame clones and lacks some. This table holds approximately 82,000 clones, about 53% found once. Source material: NKG2D-high CD8+ T cells sorted from blood. The receptors shown here come from a human donor with alopecia areata.

This rearrangement joins TRBV7-2 to TRBJ2-5; TRBD2 is a possible D gene (6 bases). V dropped 4 bases and J dropped 2 bases, with 14 bases sitting between them. CDR1 is SGHTA and CDR2 is FQGNSA in the germline V gene. The CDR3 covers 15 residues. The CDR3 here is CASSWGVRAQETQYF. The DNA of the CDR3 is TGTGCCAGCAGCTGGGGGGTTCGAGCACAAGAGACCCAGTACTTC.

The gene calls are TRBV6-6 and TRBJ1-2; D possibly corresponds to TRBD1 (6 bases). This CDR3 region has 14 residues. Between the trimmed V and J ends, which lost 4 bases and 0 bases, there was a span of 9 bases. The germline V gene has CDR1 MNHNY and CDR2 SVGAGI (reference sequence). CDR3 sequence reads: CASSWTETNYGYTF. DNA for the CDR3: TGTGCCAGCAGTTGGACAGAAACTAACTATGGCTACACCTTC.

This clone was recorded only once. CDR3 DNA: TGTGCCAGCAGTGACCCGAAAGAGCAGTACTTC. Protein product: CASSDPKEQYF. The chain uses TRBV28 and TRBJ2-7; no reliable D call. CDR1 and CDR2 from the germline V gene are MDHEN and SYDVKM. This CDR3 comprises 11 residues. Between the trimmed V and J ends, which lost 5 bases and 7 bases, there was a span of 9 bases.

This chain links TRBV4-1 with TRBJ1-2, with TRBD1 matching over 9 bases. The CDR3 spans 15 residues. V lost 1 base, J lost 2 bases, and 2 bases stayed unmatched. CDR1 is MGHRA, CDR2 YSYEKL, per germline. The CDR3 loop reads CASSQGGTGNYGYTF. Here the CDR3 DNA reads TGCGCCAGCAGCCAAGGTGGGACAGGGAACTATGGCTACACCTTC.

The genes are TRBV29-1 and TRBJ1-4; 7 bases agree with TRBD1. This CDR3 is built from 15 residues. Germline loops: CDR1 SQVTM, CDR2 ANQGSEA. The V segment lost 0 bases and the J segment 4 bases; nucleotides outside the gene matches: 5. CDR3 sequence reads: CSVEDWGQFNEKLFF. The CDR3 region has the DNA TGCAGCGTTGAAGATTGGGGACAGTTTAATGAAAAACTGTTTTTT. Full variable domain (rest looked up from reference TRBV29-1 and TRBJ1-4): SAVISQKPSRDICQRGTSLTIQCQVDSQVTMMFWYRQQPGQSLTLIATANQGSEATYESGFVIDKFPISRPNLTFSTLTVSNMSPEDSSIYLCSVEDWGQFNEKLFFGSGTQLSVL.

The chain has TRBV29-1 and TRBJ2-7; 7 bases are shared with TRBD1. This CDR3 contains 14 residues. V lost 0 bases, J lost 4 bases, and 6 bases stayed unmatched. CDR1 and CDR2 from the germline V gene are SQVTM and ANQGSEA. CDR3 sequence reads: CSVEEVGGLYEQYF. CDR3 nucleotide sequence: TGCAGCGTTGAAGAGGTAGGGGGCCTTTACGAGCAGTACTTC.

The V gene is TRBV29-1, the J gene TRBJ2-5; possible D gene TRBD1, 5 bases. Germline CDR1 is SQVTM and CDR2 is ANQGSEA. Trimming pared 5 bases from V and 3 bases from J, leaving 7 bases between. The CDR3 spans 11 residues. The CDR3 protein is CSVPREETQYF. DNA for the CDR3: TGCAGCGTTCCCAGGGAAGAGACCCAGTACTTC.

CDR3 sequence reads: CSVEGSAFTSTDTQYF. Written as DNA, the CDR3 is TGCAGCGTTGAAGGCTCGGCCTTTACTAGCACAGATACGCAGTATTTT. The chain recombines TRBV29-1 with TRBJ2-3; D is unresolved. V lost 1 base, J lost 0 bases, and 14 bases lay in between. From germline, CDR1 is SQVTM and CDR2 ANQGSEA. CDR3 length: 16 amino acids.

Here the CDR3 DNA reads TGTGCCAGCAGTTCAAGCTCCTACGAGCAGTACTTC. Its protein is CASSSSSYEQYF. The chain uses TRBV6-5 and TRBJ2-7; D unclear. Germline CDR1 is MNHEY and CDR2 is SVGAGI. This CDR3 spans 12 amino acids. The V gene lost 4 bases and the J gene lost 0 bases, with 4 bases spanning the gap.

The chain carries TRBV15 and TRBJ2-7; D ambiguous. The germline CDR1 and CDR2 sequences are LNHNV and YYDKDF (reference sequence). Trimming took off 4 bases at V and 2 bases at J, with 9 bases between the two ends. This CDR3 is built from 13 residues. CDR3 loop: CATSILGTYEQYF. DNA for the CDR3: TGTGCCACCAGCATACTGGGCACCTACGAGCAGTACTTC. The full variable domain, completed using reference TRBV15 and TRBJ2-7, is DAMVIQNPRYQVTQFGKPVTLSCSQTLNHNVMYWYQQKSSQAPKLLFHYYDKDFNNEADTPDNFQSRRPNTSFCFLDIRSPGLGDTAMYLCATSILGTYEQYFGPGTRLTVT.

This clone was found a few times. The gene calls are TRBV28 and TRBJ2-7, with TRBD2 as a possible D gene (5 bases). V was cut by 1 base and J by 2 bases, with 12 bases left in between. This CDR3 is built from 15 residues. Per germline, CDR1 MDHEN and CDR2 SYDVKM. CDR3 amino acids: CASSLFDREPYEQYF. CDR3 DNA sequence: TGTGCCAGCAGTTTATTTGATCGGGAACCCTACGAGCAGTACTTC.

This chain connects TRBV29-1 to TRBJ2-5; D possibly corresponds to TRBD1 (5 bases). The J call may be faulty, since TRBJ2-7 better matches the DNA end. The V gene's germline CDR1 is SQVTM and CDR2 ANQGSEA. The CDR3 spans 12 residues. CDR3 DNA sequence: TGCAGCGTTGAACGGACACCCTACGAGCAGTACTTC. This gives the protein CSVERTPYEQYF.

This chain links TRBV5-1 with TRBJ2-2; tentatively, D is TRBD1 (5 bases). Trimming shortened V by 3 bases and J by 4 bases, and 10 bases separated the two germline ends. CDR1 is SGHRS and CDR2 is YFSETQ in the germline V gene. The CDR3 loop spans 14 amino acids. CDR3 loop: CASSSGQATGELFF. CDR3 bases: TGCGCCAGCAGCTCCGGACAAGCCACCGGGGAGCTGTTTTTT.

This rearrangement joins TRBV27 to TRBJ2-5; unclear D gene. Germline CDR1 MNHEY, CDR2 SMNVEV (reference sequence). This CDR3 contains 13 residues. The V end was cut by 9 bases, the J end by 5 bases, with 16 bases between. The CDR3 DNA is TGTGCCAGTCGGTTGGGCGTTGGGGAGACCCAGTACTTC. Translated, it gives CASRLGVGETQYF.

Points on this clone: At one end, the junction sequence differs from germline, possibly due to a read error. CDR3 DNA sequence: TGCGCCAGCAGCTTGGGTGGCGGACCCTCCGACGAGCAGTACTTC. This translates into CASSLGGGPSDEQYF. The chain joins TRBV5-1 to TRBJ2-7; D not certain. Germline CDR1 and CDR2: SGHRS and YFSETQ. The CDR3 is made up of 15 amino acids.

This chain joins TRBV30 and TRBJ2-4, with a possible D match to TRBD2 (5 bases). The CDR3 has 12 amino acids. V was pared by 0 bases and J by 10 bases, with 10 bases between. The germline V gene has CDR1 GTSNPN and CDR2 SVGIG (reference sequence). Here the CDR3 reads CAWSVEGQIQYF. In DNA form, the CDR3 reads TGTGCCTGGAGTGTAGAGGGCCAGATTCAGTACTTC.

The chain carries TRBV7-8 and TRBJ2-7, with D hard to call. The CDR3 runs to 12 residues. With 2 bases removed from V and 3 bases from J, the gap between germline ends came to 5 bases. In germline, CDR1 is SGHVS, CDR2 FQNEAQ. CDR3 sequence (DNA): TGTGCCAGCAGCTTAACGGACTACGAGCAGTACTTC. It codes for CASSLTDYEQYF.

To note about this clone: Other nucleotide sequences from this sample produce the same CDR3. This sequence joins TRBV29-1 and TRBJ2-7, with 7 bases aligning to TRBD1. Germline V gene sequence: CDR1 SQVTM, CDR2 ANQGSEA. The length of the CDR3 is 13 residues. J lost 0 bases, V lost 6 bases, and 5 bases had no gene match. The CDR3 loop reads CSVGTGDSYEQYF. CDR3 nucleotide sequence: TGCAGCGTCGGAACAGGGGACTCCTACGAGCAGTACTTC.

The chain links TRBV27 to TRBJ2-5; no definite D call. Trimming pared 7 bases from V and 5 bases from J, leaving 11 bases between. Germline V gene sequence: CDR1 MNHEY, CDR2 SMNVEV (reference sequence). The CDR3 has 12 residues. The CDR3 sequence is CASKGSRETQYF. The CDR3 region has the DNA TGTGCCAGCAAGGGCTCTCGGGAGACCCAGTACTTC.

V usage is TRBV27 and J usage is TRBJ1-2; D unresolved. This CDR3 is 14 amino acids long. Germline-derived CDR1 and CDR2 are MNHEY and SMNVEV (reference sequence). Trimming cost V 6 bases and J 3 bases, with 14 bases left between them. CDR3 sequence reads: CASRTLRAHYGYTF. CDR3 coding DNA: TGTGCCAGCAGGACCCTACGGGCCCACTATGGCTACACCTTC.

This clone turned up a few times. The chain is built from TRBV28 and TRBJ1-1; 9 bases agree with TRBD1. CDR1 is MDHEN, CDR2 SYDVKM, per germline. The CDR3 extends over 13 amino acids. The ends lost 5 bases at V and 3 bases at J; junction bases unmatched: 1. CDR3 nucleotide sequence: TGTGCCAGCAGTGACAGGGGGGACACTGAAGCTTTCTTT. Translating it yields CASSDRGDTEAFF.

The rearrangement joins TRBV28 to TRBJ2-1, with a tentative D call TRBD2 (6 bases). V lost 5 bases and J lost 7, with 18 bases in between. Germline V lookup: CDR1 MDHEN, CDR2 SYDVKM. The CDR3 consists of 15 residues. The CDR3 DNA follows: TGTGCCAGCAGTACTATACTAGCAGACCTTAATGAGCAGTTCTTC. Its translation: CASSTILADLNEQFF.

This clone showed up just a few times. The chain couples TRBV2 to TRBJ2-1, with D hard to call. Trimming took 6 bases from V and 8 from J, leaving 17 bases between them. The CDR3 extends over 14 amino acids. Germline V lookup: CDR1 SNHLY, CDR2 FYNNEI. This chain's CDR3 is CASSPEINSHEQFF. In DNA, the CDR3 is TGTGCCAGCAGCCCAGAGATCAATTCCCATGAGCAGTTCTTC.

A few counts support this clone. The J gene is TRBJ1-1, the V gene TRBV29-1, with D perhaps matching TRBD1 (6 bases). This CDR3 has 15 amino acids. Between the trimmed V and J ends, which lost 7 bases and 5 bases, there was a span of 23 bases. CDR1 is SQVTM and CDR2 is ANQGSEA in the germline V gene. The DNA of the CDR3 is TGCAGCGCTCTCGGGGGCAGCCAGGGTGGAACTGAAGCTTTCTTT. Protein product: CSALGGSQGGTEAFF.

The J gene is TRBJ2-5, the V gene TRBV2; D is uncertain. The germline CDR1 and CDR2 sequences are SNHLY and FYNNEI. The CDR3 is 13 residues long. The ends were cut back, 6 bases at V and 0 bases at J, with 8 bases in the middle. DNA for the CDR3: TGTGCCAGCAGAGACATAAACCAAGAGACCCAGTACTTC. It translates to CASRDINQETQYF.

This clone was observed once. The chain recombines TRBV30 with TRBJ2-7, with a tentative D call TRBD1 (6 bases). V lost 5 bases and J 1 base, leaving 21 bases between the germline ends. This CDR3 region has 16 residues. The germline V gene has CDR1 GTSNPN and CDR2 SVGIG (reference sequence). In nucleotides, the CDR3 is TGTGCCTGGGAGCCCCAAGTCAGGGGTTCTTCCTACGAGCAGTACTTC. Its translation: CAWEPQVRGSSYEQYF.

The V and J genes are TRBV7-2 and TRBJ1-2; no clear D gene. Trimming removed 1 base at V and 6 bases at J, with 9 bases between. The CDR3 is made up of 13 amino acids. Germline V CDR1 and CDR2: SGHTA, FQGNSA. CDR3 in DNA: TGTGCCAGCAGCTTAGTTTACGTTGATGGCTACACCTTC. Translating gives CASSLVYVDGYTF.

The chain has TRBV19 and TRBJ1-1, with D unresolved. Trimming pared 6 bases from V and 5 bases from J, leaving 13 bases between. CDR1 and CDR2 (germline): LNHDA, SQIVND (reference sequence). The CDR3 sequence is 13 residues long. CDR3: CASSSGSRTEAFF. CDR3 DNA: TGTGCCAGTAGCTCCGGCAGCAGGACTGAAGCTTTCTTT.

A few counts support this clone. The V and J genes are TRBV7-6 and TRBJ2-7; D is undetermined. The CDR3 is 14 residues long. The germline V and J ends were trimmed by 5 bases and 1 base, with 12 bases remaining between them. Looked up from germline, CDR1 is SGHVS and CDR2 is FNYEAQ. CDR3 in DNA: TGTGCCAGCAGCAACGAGCTCCAATCCTACGAGCAGTACTTC. As protein: CASSNELQSYEQYF.

This clone was seen a handful of times. This chain uses TRBV14 with TRBJ1-5; D unresolved. The CDR3 is made up of 12 amino acids. The ends were cut back, 5 bases at V and 5 bases at J, with 7 bases in the middle. Germline loops: CDR1 SGHDN, CDR2 FVKESK. The CDR3 sequence: CASSEGHQPQHF. For the CDR3, the DNA is TGTGCCAGCAGCGAAGGACATCAGCCCCAGCATTTT. Complete variable domain (other parts from reference TRBV14 and TRBJ1-5): EAGVTQFPSHSVIEKGQTVTLRCDPISGHDNLYWYRRVMGKEIKFLLHFVKESKQDESGMPNNRFLAERTGGTYSTLKVQPAELEDSGVYFCASSEGHQPQHFGDGTRLSIL.

The chain employs TRBV29-1 and TRBJ2-1; 9 positions agree with TRBD1. J gave up 5 bases and V 7 bases, and 9 bases lay outside the gene matches. The CDR3 is 14 residues long. Germline lookup yields CDR1 SQVTM and CDR2 ANQGSEA. DNA for the CDR3: TGCAGCGCTACCGGGACAGGGAGTGACAATGAGCAGTTCTTC. Residues: CSATGTGSDNEQFF.

The rearrangement joins TRBV6-6 to TRBJ1-4; weak D call: TRBD1 (6 bases). The CDR3 runs 11 residues. Germline V CDR1 and CDR2: MNHNY, SVGAGI (reference sequence). Trimming took 6 bases from V and 8 from J, leaving 7 bases between them. CDR3 DNA: TGTGCCAGCAGCGGGACAGAAAAACTGTTTTTT. This translates into CASSGTEKLFF.